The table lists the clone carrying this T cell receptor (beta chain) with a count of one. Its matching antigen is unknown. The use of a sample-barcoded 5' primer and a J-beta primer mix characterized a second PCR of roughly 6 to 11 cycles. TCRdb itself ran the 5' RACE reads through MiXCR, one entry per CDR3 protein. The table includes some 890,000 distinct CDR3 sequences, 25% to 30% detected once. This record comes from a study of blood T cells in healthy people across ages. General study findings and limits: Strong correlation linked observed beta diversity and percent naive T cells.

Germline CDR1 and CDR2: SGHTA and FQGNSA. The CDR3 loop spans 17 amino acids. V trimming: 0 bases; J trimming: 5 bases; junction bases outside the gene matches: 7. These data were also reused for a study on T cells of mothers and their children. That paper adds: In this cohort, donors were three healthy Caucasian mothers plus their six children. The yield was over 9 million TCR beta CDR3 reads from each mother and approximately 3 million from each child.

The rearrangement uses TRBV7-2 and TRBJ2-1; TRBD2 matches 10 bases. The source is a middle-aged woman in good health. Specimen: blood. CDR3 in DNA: TGTGCCAGCAGCTTAGCTCTAGCGGGGGCCCTAGACAATGAGCAGTTCTTC. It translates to CASSLALAGALDNEQFF.